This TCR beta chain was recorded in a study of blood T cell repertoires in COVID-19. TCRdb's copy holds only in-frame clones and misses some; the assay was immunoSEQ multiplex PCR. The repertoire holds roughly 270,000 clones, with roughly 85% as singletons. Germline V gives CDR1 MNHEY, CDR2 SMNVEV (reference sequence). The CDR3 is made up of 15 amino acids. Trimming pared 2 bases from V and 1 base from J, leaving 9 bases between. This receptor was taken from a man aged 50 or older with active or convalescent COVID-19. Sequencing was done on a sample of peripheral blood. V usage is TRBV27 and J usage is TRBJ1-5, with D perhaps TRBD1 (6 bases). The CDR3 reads CASSLGGASNQPQHF. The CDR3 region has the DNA TGTGCCAGCAGTTTAGGGGGGGCAAGCAATCAGCCCCAGCATTTT.